The 5 T cell receptor beta chains in this list originate from one sample, sequenced in a study of cytomegalovirus exposure and HLA in healthy donors. PCR amplification relied on 60 Vbeta primers (plus 13 Jbeta primers). Produced via immunoSEQ multiplex PCR; TCRdb's table is partial and in-frame only. The sample is made up of around 53,000 clones, and the top ten hold roughly 12% of it. Sample: PBMCs. These receptors originate from a man aged 18 to 29 in good health and CMV-seropositive.

The chain uses TRBV7-6 and TRBJ2-5, with D possibly matching TRBD2 (7 bases). Trimming left V 5 bases short and J 4 bases short, with 14 bases between. In germline, CDR1 is SGHVS, CDR2 FNYEAQ. The CDR3 sequence is 14 residues long. CDR3 protein: CASSPGGPGETQYF. The CDR3 coding sequence is TGTGCCAGCAGCCCCGGGGGGCCTGGAGAGACCCAGTACTTC.

The rearrangement uses TRBV19 and TRBJ2-5, with a tentative D call TRBD2 (5 bases). The V gene lost 6 bases and the J gene lost 1 base, with 12 bases spanning the gap. The CDR3 has 14 residues. Germline CDR1 LNHDA, CDR2 SQIVND (reference sequence). The DNA for the CDR3 is TGTGCCAGTAGGCCGACGACTACCCAAGAGACCCAGTACTTC. Translation gives CASRPTTTQETQYF. The variable domain in full, with the rest retrieved from reference TRBV19 and TRBJ2-5, is DGGITQSPKYLFRKEGQNVTLSCEQNLNHDAMYWYRQDPGQGLRLIYYSQIVNDFQKGDIAEGYSVSREKKESFPLTVTSAQKNPTAFYLCASRPTTTQETQYFGPGTRLLVL.

Written as DNA, the CDR3 is TGTGCCAGCAGCTTAGCGGGAGGGCTCACTGAAGCTTTCTTT. This encodes CASSLAGGLTEAFF. This chain joins TRBV7-2 and TRBJ1-1; D unresolved. The CDR3 is 14 residues long. Trimming pared 0 bases from V and 4 bases from J, leaving 9 bases between. Germline V gene lookup returns CDR1 SGHTA and CDR2 FQGNSA.

The chain is built from TRBV28 and TRBJ1-1, with D possibly TRBD1 on 5 matching bases. The CDR3 has 17 amino acids. Germline V gives CDR1 MDHEN, CDR2 SYDVKM. V was clipped by 3 bases and J by 4 bases, with 21 bases between them. CDR3 DNA sequence: TGTGCCAGCAGTTTTCTTGGTCAGGGTGGACAATTCACTGAAGCTTTCTTT. Protein product: CASSFLGQGGQFTEAFF.

The chain links TRBV9 to TRBJ2-5; perhaps TRBD2 as D (6 bases). The CDR3 is 14 amino acids. Trimming cost V 3 bases and J 5 bases, with 14 bases left between them. The germline CDR1 and CDR2 sequences are SGDLS and YYNGEE. CDR3 in amino acids: CASSATGGWETQYF. Here the CDR3 DNA reads TGTGCCAGCAGCGCTACCGGGGGATGGGAGACCCAGTACTTC.